The 7 T cell receptor beta chains below were found in one sample sequenced in a study of T cells in Graves' hyperthyroidism and ophthalmopathy (dated by TCRdb to about 2019). Preparation of the library involved multiplex PCR. Sequenced using an Illumina HiSeq 2000. TCR beta CDR3 regions were amplified from RNA transcripts. The TCR CDR3 was subjected to a first round of RT-PCR using the HTBI primer set and the Qiagen OneStep RT-PCR kit. The public reads were reanalyzed by TCRdb: fastp trimming at Q25, MiXCR alignment, in-frame beta chains only. Under each unique CDR3 protein, matching rows form one entry showing the most common genes and DNA. The sample has under 650,000 distinct CDR3 sequences on record, about 17% of them singletons. Jointly, the top ten make up 3.8% of the sample. Sequencing was performed on blood. The source of these receptors is a woman in her twenties or thirties with Graves' hyperthyroidism.

This clonotype was seen at least ten times. V usage is TRBV15 and J usage is TRBJ1-1; D gene ambiguous. Trimming took off 4 bases at V and 8 bases at J, with 17 bases between the two ends. This CDR3 has 14 residues. Per germline, CDR1 LNHNV and CDR2 YYDKDF (reference sequence). The CDR3 nucleotides read TGTGCCACCAGCAACCATAGACTGAACCAAGAAGCTTTCTTT. The encoded protein is CATSNHRLNQEAFF.

Points on this clonotype: A read error may explain this, as a much larger clone is one base away. The rearrangement links TRBV6-2 or TRBV6-3 to TRBJ1-1, with D tentatively TRBD1 (5 bases). V was cut by 5 bases and J by 0 bases, with 13 bases left in between. Germline V CDR1 and CDR2: MNHEY, SVGEGT. This CDR3 region has 15 residues. CDR3 amino acids: CASSDLTGVNTEAFF. CDR3 in DNA: TGTGCCAGCAGTGACCTCACAGGTGTGAACACTGAAGCTTTCTTT.

This clonotype was seen at least ten times. J is TRBJ1-1 and V is TRBV7-9, with a tentative D call TRBD1 (5 bases). V was trimmed by 4 bases and J by 5 bases, leaving 20 bases between them. Germline V gene sequence: CDR1 SEHNR, CDR2 FQNEAQ (reference sequence). The CDR3 has 16 amino acids. CDR3 DNA sequence: TGTGCCAGCAGCTCCATGGTGGGGCAGGGAAAGACTGAAGCTTTCTTT. It translates to CASSSMVGQGKTEAFF.

This clonotype was seen many times. The rearrangement links TRBV6-5 to TRBJ2-2, with D hard to call. This CDR3 is built from 12 residues. V was cut by 1 base and J by 6 bases, with 3 bases left in between. Germline V gene lookup returns CDR1 MNHEY and CDR2 SVGAGI. The CDR3 region has the DNA TGTGCCAGCAGTTACTTGGCCGGGGAGCTGTTTTTT. Amino acid sequence: CASSYLAGELFF.

This clonotype was counted ten times or more. The chain uses TRBV28 and TRBJ2-7; D not certain. Trimming cost V 6 bases and J 2 bases, with 5 bases left between them. Germline CDR1 MDHEN, CDR2 SYDVKM. CDR3 size: 11 residues. The CDR3 DNA follows: TGTGCCAGCAGCTTAACCTACGAGCAGTACTTC. This translates into CASSLTYEQYF.

This clonotype was seen ten or more times. The chain is built from TRBV29-1 and TRBJ1-1, with D possibly matching TRBD1 (5 bases). Germline V CDR1 and CDR2: SQVTM, ANQGSEA. Trimming took off 7 bases at V and 9 bases at J, with 15 bases between the two ends. The CDR3 spans 11 residues. The CDR3: CSATGTSKAFF. CDR3 in DNA: TGCAGCGCTACCGGGACCTCCAAAGCTTTCTTT.

This clonotype was seen only a few times. V usage is TRBV13 and J usage is TRBJ2-7; TRBD2 is a possible D gene (6 bases). Trimming took 5 bases from V and 2 from J, leaving 19 bases between them. The CDR3 sequence is 16 residues long. CDR1 and CDR2 (germline): PRHDT, FYEKMQ (reference sequence). CDR3 nucleotides: TGTGCCAGCAGCCCCCCCCGGGGGTCTGGACCCTACGAGCAGTACTTC. Protein product: CASSPPRGSGPYEQYF. The full variable domain, with the rest looked up from reference TRBV13 and TRBJ2-7, is AAGVIQSPRHLIKEKRETATLKCYPIPRHDTVYWYQQGPGQDPQFLISFYEKMQSDKGSIPDRFSAQQFSDYHSELNMSSLELGDSALYFCASSPPRGSGPYEQYFGPGTRLTVT.